The 29 T cell receptor beta chains presented below share a single source sample, sequenced in a study of regulatory T cells in long-lasting Graves disease. Investigators prepared the TCR beta libraries by applying iRepertoire HTBI primers and Arm-PCR of CDR3 regions. TCRdb re-derived calls from the multiplex PCR reads in MiXCR, one entry per CDR3 protein. This table holds 200,000 to 250,000 distinct CDR3 sequences, around 16% found once. Time point indicated: newly diagnosed GD, antithyroid drugs for less than 3 months. PBMC RNA was the source of the TCR library. Material: peripheral blood mononuclear cells (PBMCs), obtained at new diagnosis, from a patient treated with antithyroid drugs. These receptors were taken from a female donor with Graves disease.

The V call is TRBV27, the J call TRBJ2-1, with D unresolved. CDR3 length equals 14 residues. Germline V gene lookup returns CDR1 MNHEY and CDR2 SMNVEV (reference sequence). Trimming took off 3 bases at V and 7 bases at J, with 13 bases between the two ends. The CDR3 sequence: CASSFGSVENEQFF. The CDR3 region has the DNA TGTGCCAGCAGTTTCGGATCAGTAGAGAATGAGCAGTTCTTC.

This clonotype was counted ten times or more. The rearrangement uses TRBV12-3 or TRBV12-4 and TRBJ2-1; the D is unclear. The CDR3 is 17 residues long. V was trimmed by 3 bases and J by 6 bases, leaving 21 bases between them. The chain's CDR3 is CASSLARQALVTNEQFF. CDR3 bases: TGTGCCAGCAGTTTGGCCCGCCAAGCCCTAGTTACCAATGAGCAGTTCTTC.

The chain uses TRBV19 and TRBJ1-5; tentatively, D is TRBD1 (6 bases). Deletions cut 11 bases from V and 3 bases from J, with 26 bases between. The CDR3 loop spans 17 amino acids. Looked up from germline, CDR1 is LNHDA and CDR2 is SQIVND (reference sequence). The CDR3 loop reads CAAQRRGDDVVNQPQHF. The CDR3 nucleotides read TGTGCCGCCCAAAGGAGGGGGGACGATGTTGTCAATCAGCCCCAGCATTTT.

Concerning this clonotype itself: A much bigger clone sits one base away, suggesting this may be a read error. The V and J genes are TRBV10-3 and TRBJ2-7; D is possibly TRBD1 (6 bases). Germline CDR1 is ENHRY and CDR2 is SYGVKD. The CDR3 is 14 residues long. V was pared by 5 bases and J by 4 bases, with 15 bases between. DNA of the CDR3: TGTGCCATCAGTTACTATGGGGGCTCTTACGAGCAGTACTTC. This codes for CAISYYGGSYEQYF.

This chain links TRBV7-9 with TRBJ2-7, with 10 bases fitting TRBD2. The ends lost 1 base at V and 5 bases at J; junction bases unmatched: 8. The CDR3 runs 16 residues. Germline CDR1 is SEHNR and CDR2 is FQNEAQ (reference sequence). This CDR3 is CASSLEGSGRANEQYF. Here the CDR3 DNA reads TGTGCCAGCAGCTTAGAAGGAAGCGGGAGGGCCAACGAGCAGTACTTC. Drawing the rest from reference TRBV7-9 and TRBJ2-7, the complete variable domain is DTGVSQNPRHKITKRGQNVTFRCDPISEHNRLYWYRQTLGQGPEFLTYFQNEAQLEKSRLLSDRFSAERPKGSFSTLEIQRTEQGDSAMYLCASSLEGSGRANEQYFGPGTRLTVT.

This clonotype showed up many times. The chain has TRBV25-1 and TRBJ1-2; the D gene is possibly TRBD1 (5 bases). The CDR3 has 13 amino acids. Trimming removed 3 bases from V and 8 bases from J, with 13 bases in between. The germline V gene encodes CDR1 MGHDK and CDR2 SYGVNS. CDR3 in DNA: TGTGCCAGCAGTGACCAGGGCCTGTACGGCTACACCTTC. This sequence encodes CASSDQGLYGYTF.

The chain links TRBV18 to TRBJ2-2; no reliable D call. Germline V gives CDR1 KGHSH, CDR2 LQKENI. V was cut by 3 bases and J by 6 bases, with 8 bases left in between. The CDR3 has 13 amino acids. DNA for the CDR3: TGTGCCAGCTCACCCGTCTCTCCCGGGGAGCTGTTTTTT. Its translation: CASSPVSPGELFF.

This chain uses TRBV28 with TRBJ2-5; 12 bases fit TRBD2. Germline V gene sequence: CDR1 MDHEN, CDR2 SYDVKM. The CDR3 contains 16 residues. The V segment lost 5 bases and the J segment 0 bases; nucleotides outside the gene matches: 4. The CDR3 loop reads CASSPGTSGYQETQYF. Written as DNA, the CDR3 is TGTGCCAGCAGTCCTGGGACTAGCGGGTACCAAGAGACCCAGTACTTC.

At least ten counts were recorded for this clonotype. J is TRBJ1-6 and V is TRBV6-5; D possibly corresponds to TRBD1 (5 bases). This CDR3 contains 13 residues. CDR1 MNHEY and CDR2 SVGAGI come from the germline V gene. V was pared by 0 bases and J by 12 bases, with 9 bases between. This chain's CDR3 is CASSYSRDRPLHF. CDR3 nucleotide sequence: TGTGCCAGCAGTTACTCCAGGGATAGACCCCTCCACTTT.

Only a few counts were recorded for this clonotype. V is TRBV4-3 and J is TRBJ2-1; 9 positions agree with TRBD2. CDR3 size: 15 residues. The trim removed 5 bases at V and 5 bases at J, leaving 7 bases unmatched. Looked up from germline, CDR1 is LGHNA and CDR2 is YSLEER. CDR3 sequence: CASSDRLADNNEQFF. For the CDR3, the DNA is TGCGCCAGCAGCGATAGACTAGCGGATAACAATGAGCAGTTCTTC.

In its sample, this clonotype was seen many times. This chain connects TRBV19 to TRBJ1-1; 8 nucleotides match TRBD1. V was pared by 5 bases and J by 9 bases, with 5 bases of the junction left unmatched. CDR1 and CDR2 from the germline V gene are LNHDA and SQIVND (reference sequence). The CDR3 consists of 12 residues. CDR3 sequence reads: CASSPRQGKAFF. In nucleotides, the CDR3 is TGTGCCAGTAGTCCAAGACAGGGGAAAGCTTTCTTT.

Only a few counts were recorded for this clonotype. The chain uses TRBV15 and TRBJ2-3; tentatively, D is TRBD1 or TRBD2 (5 bases each). There are 16 residues in the CDR3. Trimming took off 4 bases at V and 8 bases at J, with 22 bases between the two ends. Germline V gene sequence: CDR1 LNHNV, CDR2 YYDKDF (reference sequence). The CDR3: CATSTGTGFERGTQYF. The CDR3 DNA follows: TGTGCCACCAGCACTGGGACGGGGTTCGAGAGGGGTACGCAGTATTTT.

For this clonotype: A far larger clone is one nucleotide away, so this likely arose from a read error. This chain uses TRBV12-3 or TRBV12-4 with TRBJ2-1; no clear D. The CDR3 contains 11 residues. V was trimmed by 6 bases and J by 10 bases, leaving 10 bases between them. The CDR3 loop is CASSTIREQFF. The CDR3 nucleotides read TGTGCCAGCAGCACAATACGCGAGCAGTTCTTC.

This clonotype was counted many times. The chain employs TRBV20-1 and TRBJ2-5, with 8 bases fitting TRBD2. Germline lookup yields CDR1 DFQATT and CDR2 SNEGSKA (reference sequence). The CDR3 is 13 amino acids. Unmatched junction bases numbered 5, after V lost 6 bases and J lost 2 bases. CDR3 coding DNA: TGCAGTGCAACGACGGGAGGGCAAGAGACCCAGTACTTC. It is translated as CSATTGGQETQYF.

Ten or more counts support this clonotype. The chain combines TRBV11-2 with TRBJ2-7; TRBD2 matches at 11 bases. Germline values: CDR1 SGHAT, CDR2 FQNNGV. V trimming: 3 bases; J trimming: 7 bases; junction bases outside the gene matches: 8. CDR3 length: 15 amino acids. The CDR3 nucleotides are TGTGCCAGCAGCTTGGGGACTAGCGGTACTATGGAGCAGTACTTC. Amino acid sequence: CASSLGTSGTMEQYF. Combining the CDR3 with reference TRBV11-2 and TRBJ2-7 gives the whole variable domain EAGVAQSPRYKIIEKRQSVAFWCNPISGHATLYWYQQILGQGPKLLIQFQNNGVVDDSQLPKDRFSAERLKGVDSTLKIQPAKLEDSAVYLCASSLGTSGTMEQYFGPGTRLTVT.

The chain employs TRBV6-2 or TRBV6-3 and TRBJ2-3; D tentatively reads TRBD1 or TRBD2 (5 bases each). This CDR3 is 17 amino acids long. CDR1 and CDR2 from the germline V gene are MNHEY and SVGEGT. Trimming left V 6 bases short and J 1 base short, with 20 bases between. The CDR3 here is CASSLRGGTERTDTQYF. As DNA, the CDR3 is TGTGCCAGCAGCCTCAGAGGTGGGACCGAGCGCACAGATACGCAGTATTTT.

This clonotype showed up many times. The chain carries TRBV19 and TRBJ2-3; 7 bases fit TRBD2. The CDR3 length is 14 residues. Germline assignment: CDR1 LNHDA and CDR2 SQIVND (reference sequence). Trimming removed 9 bases from V and 0 bases from J; junction bases left unmatched: 6. This CDR3 reads CASSRGGSTDTQYF. The CDR3 DNA is TGTGCCAGCAGCCGCGGGGGAAGCACAGATACGCAGTATTTT. The full variable domain, completed using reference TRBV19 and TRBJ2-3, is DGGITQSPKYLFRKEGQNVTLSCEQNLNHDAMYWYRQDPGQGLRLIYYSQIVNDFQKGDIAEGYSVSREKKESFPLTVTSAQKNPTAFYLCASSRGGSTDTQYFGPGTRLTVL.

Written as DNA, the CDR3 is TGTGCCAGCAGCCAGTCCCGGGACAGGAACGAGCAGTACTTC. Residues: CASSQSRDRNEQYF. The chain joins TRBV7-2 to TRBJ2-7; 8 bases map to TRBD1. V shed 5 bases and J 5 bases; nucleotides not matched to a gene: 8. The CDR3 consists of 14 residues. Per the germline V gene, CDR1 is SGHTA and CDR2 is FQGNSA.

In its sample, this clonotype was seen many times. This sequence joins TRBV28 and TRBJ2-7, with 10 bases fitting TRBD1. V lost 7 bases and J lost 4; bases outside the gene matches: 10. This CDR3 is built from 15 residues. Per germline, CDR1 MDHEN and CDR2 SYDVKM. In nucleotides, the CDR3 is TGTGCCAGCACCATGCAAGGGGACAGGGGTTACGAGCAGTACTTC. It is translated as CASTMQGDRGYEQYF. The full variable domain, its missing parts supplied by reference TRBV28 and TRBJ2-7, is DVKVTQSSRYLVKRTGEKVFLECVQDMDHENMFWYRQDPGLGLRLIYFSYDVKMKEKGDIPEGYSVSREKKERFSLILESASTNQTSMYLCASTMQGDRGYEQYFGPGTRLTVT.

This clonotype was picked up many times. The chain is built from TRBV2 and TRBJ2-6, with no clear D. Between the trimmed V and J ends, which lost 3 bases and 0 bases, there was a span of 6 bases. Germline V gene data show CDR1 as SNHLY and CDR2 as FYNNEI. This CDR3 region has 15 residues. The CDR3, as DNA: TGTGCCAGCAGTGAGGTCTCCTCTGGGGCCAACGTCCTGACTTTC. Its translation is CASSEVSSGANVLTF. The complete variable domain, with remaining parts taken from reference TRBV2 and TRBJ2-6, reads EPEVTQTPSHQVTQMGQEVILRCVPISNHLYFYWYRQILGQKVEFLVSFYNNEISEKSEIFDDQFSVERPDGSNFTLKIRSTKLEDSAMYFCASSEVSSGANVLTFGAGSRLTVL.

This clonotype showed up many times. J is TRBJ2-3 and V is TRBV6-2 or TRBV6-3; D possibly corresponds to TRBD1 (6 bases). Trimming took 5 bases from V and 2 from J, leaving 14 bases between them. Germline V lookup: CDR1 MNHEY, CDR2 SVGEGT. This CDR3 comprises 15 residues. For the CDR3, the DNA is TGTGCCAGCAGTGAAAGGGGGTCTAACACAGATACGCAGTATTTT. Residues: CASSERGSNTDTQYF.

This clonotype has a handful of counts. CDR3 region: CASGPHGQMNTEAFF. As DNA, the CDR3 is TGTGCCAGCGGTCCCCACGGACAGATGAACACTGAAGCTTTCTTT. The chain couples TRBV12-3 or TRBV12-4 to TRBJ1-1; possible D gene TRBD1, 6 bases. The CDR3 consists of 15 residues. Trimming shortened V by 8 bases and J by 0 bases, and 16 bases separated the two germline ends.

A note on this clonotype: A much larger clonotype is one base distant, so this may be a read error. This is likely a read error, given that the CDR3 carries no conserved phenylalanine or tryptophan at its end. The chain has TRBV9 and TRBJ2-3; 10 bases fit TRBD2. With V trimmed by 4 bases and J by 2 bases, 7 bases remained unmatched. This CDR3 has 16 residues. Germline CDR1 is SGDLS and CDR2 is YYNGEE. CDR3 bases: TGTGCCAGCAGCCCCCTAGCGGGAGCGGTCACAGATACGCAGTATGTT. This encodes CASSPLAGAVTDTQYV.

This clonotype showed up many times. The chain combines TRBV18 with TRBJ2-7; possible D gene TRBD1, 5 bases. The CDR3 consists of 13 residues. Between the trimmed V and J ends, which lost 2 bases and 2 bases, there was a span of 7 bases. Germline assignment: CDR1 KGHSH and CDR2 LQKENI. The CDR3 protein is CASSPGAPYEQYF. CDR3 nucleotides: TGTGCCAGCTCACCAGGGGCTCCCTACGAGCAGTACTTC.

This clonotype was seen only a few times. V is TRBV20-1 and J is TRBJ2-3, with D possibly TRBD2 on 6 matching bases. Trimming took 1 base from V and 4 from J, leaving 12 bases between them. The CDR3 is 14 amino acids. The V gene's germline CDR1 is DFQATT and CDR2 SNEGSKA (reference sequence). Here the CDR3 DNA reads TGCAGTGCTAGAGGGCTAGCGTTGGCAGATACGCAGTATTTT. This encodes CSARGLALADTQYF.

This clonotype has just one count. The genes are TRBV30 and TRBJ2-1; D ambiguous. The V end was cut by 0 bases, the J end by 3 bases, with 15 bases between. The CDR3 runs to 16 residues. CDR1 and CDR2 from the germline V gene are GTSNPN and SVGIG (reference sequence). CDR3 region: CAWSVRRAMSYNEQFF. In nucleotides, the CDR3 is TGTGCCTGGAGTGTACGTAGGGCGATGAGCTACAATGAGCAGTTCTTC.

Remarks on this clonotype: A far larger clone lies a single base away; this is likely a read error. The CDR3 loop reads CASSWGPRQHNEKLFF. The CDR3 DNA is TGTGCCAGCAGCTGGGGGCCAAGACAACATAATGAAAAACTGTTTTTT. This chain connects TRBV11-2 to TRBJ1-4; D is possibly TRBD1 (6 bases). Germline V gene sequence: CDR1 SGHAT, CDR2 FQNNGV. The CDR3 sequence is 16 residues long. The V and J ends lost 4 bases and 4 bases respectively, with 16 bases between them. The entire variable domain, with the rest obtained from reference TRBV11-2 and TRBJ1-4, is as follows: EAGVAQSPRYKIIEKRQSVAFWCNPISGHATLYWYQQILGQGPKLLIQFQNNGVVDDSQLPKDRFSAERLKGVDSTLKIQPAKLEDSAVYLCASSWGPRQHNEKLFFGSGTQLSVL.

The table lists this clonotype with many counts. The chain recombines TRBV7-2 with TRBJ2-5; the match to TRBD2 covers 7 bases. V trimming: 5 bases; J trimming: 8 bases; junction bases outside the gene matches: 23. Per germline, CDR1 SGHTA and CDR2 FQGNSA. This CDR3 is built from 18 residues. The CDR3 nucleotides are TGTGCCAGCAGCGCCCCCCGGGGGGAGGAGGCGCCCCAAGGAACCCAGTACTTC. Translated, it gives CASSAPRGEEAPQGTQYF.

This clonotype was recorded many times. The chain joins TRBV19 to TRBJ1-2, with a tentative D call TRBD1 (6 bases). This CDR3 is 17 amino acids long. V dropped 3 bases and J dropped 3 bases, with 20 bases sitting between them. CDR1 LNHDA and CDR2 SQIVND come from the germline V gene (reference sequence). The chain's CDR3 is CASSMYSPITGYYGYTF. The CDR3, as DNA: TGTGCCAGTAGTATGTATTCGCCTATAACAGGGTACTATGGCTACACCTTC. The full variable domain, rest sourced from reference TRBV19 and TRBJ1-2, is DGGITQSPKYLFRKEGQNVTLSCEQNLNHDAMYWYRQDPGQGLRLIYYSQIVNDFQKGDIAEGYSVSREKKESFPLTVTSAQKNPTAFYLCASSMYSPITGYYGYTFGSGTRLTVV.